This TCR beta chain derives from a study of T cells in Graves' hyperthyroidism and ophthalmopathy. Hyperthyroidism was newly diagnosed in patients aged 18 to 65 (duration under 2 months). PBMCs stemmed from approximately 9.1 ml fresh peripheral blood. The CDR3 regions of TCR beta were amplified from RNA transcripts. A first-round RT-PCR of the TCR CDR3 used the HTBI primer set. TCRdb ran MiXCR on the multiplex PCR reads and lists one entry per CDR3 protein. The sample includes roughly 740,000 distinct CDR3 sequences, approximately 16% seen only once; the top ten take around 8.1%. This clonotype showed up many times. The sequence was obtained from a man younger than 30 with Graves' hyperthyroidism. The sample comprised blood.

CDR3 sequence reads: CASEISAHGETQYF. The DNA of the CDR3 is TGTGCCAGCGAGATAAGCGCCCACGGGGAGACCCAGTACTTC. The rearrangement joins TRBV28 to TRBJ2-5, with D uncertain. Germline-derived CDR1 and CDR2 are MDHEN and SYDVKM. CDR3 length: 14 amino acids. Trimming shortened V by 8 bases and J by 5 bases, and 18 bases separated the two germline ends.